Listed below are T cell receptor beta chains from one sample, sequenced in a study of beta chain features in type 1 diabetes. Profiled with immunoSEQ multiplex PCR; TCRdb holds only in-frame clones, not every one. There are around 400,000 clones in the sample; around 15% occur only once, and approximately 0.019% lies in the top ten. The specimen was naive CD4+ T cells from blood. These receptor sequences come from a woman aged 18-30 years in good health. CDR3s include the opening cysteine and the closing phenylalanine or tryptophan. The D gene is left open where the match is weak. The size field is filled for only some rows; it gives once, few, many or a size class.

few,TRBJ2-2,TRBD2,TRBV6-6,TGTGCCAGCACTAGCGGGGATGGAAGGGCCGGGGAGCTGTTTTTT,CASTSGDGRAGELFF
few,TRBJ1-5,.,TRBV18,TGTGCCAGCTCCCAGGACAACAATCAGCCCCAGCATTTT,CASSQDNNQPQHF
.,TRBJ2-1,TRBD2,TRBV5-1,TGCGCCAGCAGCCTCCGACTAGCGGGAGACCGGGAGCAGTTCTTC,CASSLRLAGDREQFF
few,TRBJ2-7,.,TRBV10-3,TGTGCCATCAGGGACAGCTCCTACGAGCAGTACTTC,CAIRDSSYEQYF
.,TRBJ2-7,.,TRBV11-2,TGTGCCAGCAGCTTAGGCGGGCCTCTCTCCTACGAGCAGTACTTC,CASSLGGPLSYEQYF
few,TRBJ2-7,.,TRBV30,TGTGCCTGGGCAGGGGCCTACGAGCAGTACTTC,CAWAGAYEQYF
.,TRBJ2-3,TRBD2,TRBV11-2,TGTGCCAGCAGCTTACTAGCGGGAGATACGCAGTATTTT,CASSLLAGDTQYF
few,TRBJ2-7,TRBD2,TRBV27,TGTGCCAGCAGTTCCTCCTGGGGACTAGCGGAGGAGCAGTACTTC,CASSSSWGLAEEQYF
few,TRBJ2-5,TRBD1,TRBV6-5,TGTGCCAGCAGTTTAGATAGGGGGCTCAAGACCCAGTACTTC,CASSLDRGLKTQYF
.,TRBJ2-7,TRBD2,TRBV7-9,TGTGCCAGCAGTTTGAGACTAGCGGGAGCCGACGAGCAGTACTTC,CASSLRLAGADEQYF
.,TRBJ2-5,TRBD1,TRBV4-2,TGTGCCAGCAGCCAAGTGTTGGACAGGGGTCAAGAGACCCAGTACTTC,CASSQVLDRGQETQYF
.,TRBJ2-5,.,TRBV27,TGTGCCAGCAGTTTAAGGGGGTCCCAAGAGACCCAGTACTTC,CASSLRGSQETQYF
few,TRBJ2-7,TRBD1,TRBV5-1,TGCGCCAGCAGCAAAACTTACCGGGACAGGCCTTCGGAGCAGTACTTC,CASSKTYRDRPSEQYF
.,TRBJ2-1,TRBD2,TRBV4-1,TGCGCCAGCAGCCAAGATAGGAGCGGGACCTACAATGAGCAGTTCTTC,CASSQDRSGTYNEQFF
.,TRBJ2-7,.,TRBV30,TGTGCCTGGAGTGTTGGAGGGGCATTTGGTTCCTACGAGCAGTACTTC,CAWSVGGAFGSYEQYF
few,TRBJ1-5,.,TRBV6-5,TGTGCCAGCAAGGGACAACCCAATCAGCCCCAGCATTTT,CASKGQPNQPQHF
few,TRBJ1-1,TRBD1,TRBV28,TGTGCCAGCAGAGTCGACAGGGTATTCACTGAAGCTTTCTTT,CASRVDRVFTEAFF
.,TRBJ2-5,.,TRBV28,TGTGCCAGCAGTCTAACCCCCGACAGCCTCCAAGAGACCCAGTACTTC,CASSLTPDSLQETQYF
few,TRBJ2-2,.,TRBV19,TGTGCCAGTAGTAGGCAGAACACCGGGGAGCTGTTTTTT,CASSRQNTGELFF
.,TRBJ1-4,.,TRBV20-1,TGCAGTGCCTCAGGTGAAAAACTGTTTTTT,CSASGEKLFF
.,TRBJ2-1,TRBD1,TRBV4-2,TGTGCCAGCAGCCAGGGACAGGGCCCCTCAAGAGGGCAGTTCTTC,CASSQGQGPSRGQFF
.,TRBJ2-3,.,TRBV15,TGTGCCACCAGCGTCGGGTTGAGCACAGATACGCAGTATTTT,CATSVGLSTDTQYF
few,TRBJ2-1,TRBD2,TRBV6-5,TGTGCCAGCAGTTACGGCCTAGCGGGAGTAGTATCGCAGTTCTTC,CASSYGLAGVVSQFF
.,TRBJ1-1,.,TRBV9,TGTGCCAGCAGTGAAGGACAGAACACTGAAGCTTTCTTT,CASSEGQNTEAFF
few,TRBJ2-5,TRBD2,TRBV14,TGTGCCAGCAGCCAACCTCGGACTAGCGGGAGATTTGAGCAGTACTTC,CASSQPRTSGRFEQYF
.,TRBJ1-2,TRBD1,TRBV18,TGTGCCAGCTCACCATATGACGGACAGGGGGCCTCCTATGGCTACACCTTC,CASSPYDGQGASYGYTF
.,TRBJ2-1,TRBD1,TRBV23-1,TGCGCCAGCAGTCAATCCGTACAGGGGGAAAGCTTACTCAATGAGCAGTTCTTC,CASSQSVQGESLLNEQFF
few,TRBJ2-1,TRBD2,TRBV4-1,TGCGCCAGCAGCTCATTGGGACTAGCGGACTCCTACAATGAGCAGTTCTTC,CASSSLGLADSYNEQFF
.,TRBJ1-5,.,TRBV13,TGTGCCAGCAGCTTAGGCAGGTATCAGCCCCAGCATTTT,CASSLGRYQPQHF
.,TRBJ1-5,TRBD1,TRBV15,TGTGCCACCACATCCTTGGGACAGGGGGCTATCAATCAGCCCCAGCATTTT,CATTSLGQGAINQPQHF
few,TRBJ2-5,TRBD1,TRBV18,TGTGCCAGCTCCCCCGGACAGGGGAAAGAGACCCAGTACTTC,CASSPGQGKETQYF
.,TRBJ2-5,TRBD2,TRBV18,TGTGCCAGCTCACCACCCGGGACTAAAAAAGAGACCCAGTACTTC,CASSPPGTKKETQYF
few,TRBJ2-7,TRBD2,TRBV11-2,TGTGCCAGCAGCTTAGAAAGGACTAGCGCTGGCAAGCAGTACTTC,CASSLERTSAGKQYF
.,TRBJ2-7,.,TRBV9,TGTGCCAGCAGCGTAGACCAGGGTGCCTACGAGCAGTACTTC,CASSVDQGAYEQYF
.,TRBJ2-7,TRBD2,TRBV2,TGTGCCAGCAGGGATAGCGGGAGGGCCTACGAGCAGTACTTC,CASRDSGRAYEQYF
.,TRBJ2-7,TRBD2,TRBV11-3,TGTGCCAGCAGCGACGGACTAGCGGGGGGACCCCTTCGGGAGCAGTACTTC,CASSDGLAGGPLREQYF
.,TRBJ2-1,.,TRBV30,TGTGCCTGGAGTGTATTGCCCCCGAGCTCCTACAATGAGCAGTTCTTC,CAWSVLPPSSYNEQFF
.,TRBJ1-1,TRBD1,TRBV18,TGTGCCAGCTCGCCTGGGACAGGGAAGAACACTGAAGCTTTCTTT,CASSPGTGKNTEAFF
few,TRBJ2-1,.,TRBV2,TGTGCCAGCAGTACCTCCCCGGCCTACAATGAGCAGTTCTTC,CASSTSPAYNEQFF
.,TRBJ2-7,TRBD2,TRBV29-1,TGCAGCGCCAGACTAGCGGGACTCTACGAGCAGTACTTC,CSARLAGLYEQYF
few,TRBJ2-5,TRBD1,TRBV29-1,TGCAGCGTTGAGGTGGGACAGCAAGAGACCCAGTACTTC,CSVEVGQQETQYF
.,TRBJ2-1,.,TRBV29-1,TGCAGCGTTGAATCGCGTCTAGCGTTTTACAATGAGCAGTTCTTC,CSVESRLAFYNEQFF
few,TRBJ2-3,TRBD2,TRBV9,TGTGCCAGCAGCGGGGGACTAGCGGGAGCAGGTACAGATACGCAGTATTTT,CASSGGLAGAGTDTQYF
.,TRBJ2-1,TRBD2,TRBV6-5,TGTGCCAGCAGGGACTCCGGGACTAGCGGGAGCGAGCAGTTCTTC,CASRDSGTSGSEQFF
.,TRBJ2-1,TRBD2,TRBV6-5,TGTGCCAGCAGGTCCGGGACTAGCGGCGACAATGAGCAGTTCTTC,CASRSGTSGDNEQFF
few,TRBJ2-3,.,TRBV18,TGTGCCAGCTCACCGAGAACAGGGCTCACAGATACGCAGTATTTT,CASSPRTGLTDTQYF
.,TRBJ2-3,TRBD1,TRBV5-1,TGCGCCAGCAGCTTGAGGCGCGTGTCGGGACAGGCCTCCGGGACGCAGTATTTT,CASSLRRVSGQASGTQYF